These 4 T cell receptor beta chains came from one sample sequenced in a study of cytomegalovirus exposure and HLA in healthy donors. PCR primers comprised 60 Vbeta and 13 Jbeta primers. Assay: immunoSEQ multiplex PCR; the TCRdb copy retains only in-frame clones and omits some. The top ten clones hold about 4.4% of a sample with about 170,000 clones, 80% of them seen once. The sample taken for sequencing was PBMCs. Source of these receptors: a woman between 45 and 65 years old in good health and CMV-seropositive.

The chain has TRBV27 and TRBJ2-7, with a tentative D call TRBD2 (7 bases). Germline assignment: CDR1 MNHEY and CDR2 SMNVEV (reference sequence). V was clipped by 5 bases and J by 5 bases, with 19 bases between them. The CDR3 has 15 residues. The CDR3 protein is CASSRGGAGTNEQYF. The CDR3 DNA reads TGTGCCAGCAGTCGTGGGGGGGCGGGAACGAACGAGCAGTACTTC.

This sequence joins TRBV6-4 and TRBJ2-1, with TRBD2 matching over 9 bases. Trimming took 3 bases from V and 8 from J; bases not matched to a gene: 5. The CDR3 is 14 residues long. Germline V gene data show CDR1 as MRHNA and CDR2 as SNTAGT. The CDR3 DNA follows: TGTGCCAGCAGTGAATCTAGCGGGGTCTATGAGCAGTTCTTC. Translation: CASSESSGVYEQFF.

The CDR3 reads CASSTYNQGEQFF. Written as DNA, the CDR3 is TGTGCCAGCAGCACTTACAACCAGGGAGAGCAGTTCTTC. This chain uses TRBV5-5 with TRBJ2-1; the D gene is possibly TRBD1 (5 bases). Germline V gives CDR1 SGHKS, CDR2 YYEKEE (reference sequence). The CDR3 is made up of 13 amino acids. V was shortened by 4 bases and J by 10 bases, with 15 bases between the two germline ends.

A few counts support this clone. This sequence joins TRBV5-4 and TRBJ2-2, with 9 bases that match TRBD2. V trimming: 0 bases; J trimming: 1 base; junction bases outside the gene matches: 1. Germline loops: CDR1 SGHNT, CDR2 YYREEE (reference sequence). The CDR3 extends over 16 amino acids. In DNA, the CDR3 is TGTGCCAGCAGCTTGGGACTAGCGGAGAACACCGGGGAGCTGTTTTTT. Translation gives CASSLGLAENTGELFF.